Following are 17 T cell receptor beta chains from one sample sequenced in a study of cytomegalovirus exposure and HLA in healthy donors. The protocol was immunoSEQ multiplex PCR, while the TCRdb copy is restricted to in-frame clones and leaves out a portion. The data hold about 200,000 clones, with 81% observed a single time. Sequencing was performed on PBMCs. The receptors were sampled from a woman in her twenties or thirties in good health and CMV-seronegative.

This sequence joins TRBV6-5 and TRBJ1-4, with D perhaps matching TRBD1 (6 bases). Germline CDR1 MNHEY, CDR2 SVGAGI. CDR3 length: 15 residues. Trimming pared 6 bases from V and 8 bases from J, leaving 19 bases between. CDR3: CASRDPRGHWEKLFF. The CDR3 nucleotides are TGTGCCAGCAGAGATCCTAGGGGACACTGGGAAAAACTGTTTTTT.

The chain joins TRBV6-1 to TRBJ1-1; no clear D gene. The CDR3 totals 15 residues. Trimming cost V 1 base and J 3 bases, with 12 bases left between them. The germline V gene has CDR1 MNHNS and CDR2 SASEGT. CDR3 residues: CASSEDPPLDTEAFF. In nucleotides, the CDR3 is TGTGCCAGCAGTGAAGACCCTCCACTGGACACTGAAGCTTTCTTT.

This sequence joins TRBV4-1 and TRBJ2-5; TRBD1 might be the D (6 bases). The germline V gene has CDR1 MGHRA and CDR2 YSYEKL. This CDR3 has 16 residues. Trimming took 0 bases from V and 2 from J, leaving 13 bases between them. The chain's CDR3 is CASSQEWLTGQETQYF. The CDR3 DNA sequence: TGCGCCAGCAGCCAAGAGTGGCTTACAGGGCAAGAGACCCAGTACTTC.

The chain couples TRBV6-5 to TRBJ2-7; TRBD2 aligns across 8 bases. Germline V lookup: CDR1 MNHEY, CDR2 SVGAGI. V dropped 4 bases and J dropped 2; count of bases not matched to a gene: 4. The CDR3 sequence is 14 residues long. CDR3 sequence: CASSSGRAPYEQYF. The CDR3 nucleotides are TGTGCCAGCAGTTCCGGGAGGGCCCCCTACGAGCAGTACTTC.

This sequence joins TRBV6-5 and TRBJ2-7; perhaps TRBD2 as D (5 bases). This CDR3 contains 14 residues. The germline gives CDR1 MNHEY, CDR2 SVGAGI. The V gene lost 5 bases and the J gene lost 3 bases, with 14 bases spanning the gap. CDR3 amino acids: CASSAGVGIYEQYF. The CDR3 nucleotides are TGTGCCAGCAGTGCCGGGGTTGGGATCTACGAGCAGTACTTC.

This clone was picked up a small number of times. V is TRBV5-1 and J is TRBJ2-1; D is perhaps TRBD2 (6 bases). V was clipped by 5 bases and J by 3 bases, with 15 bases between them. Germline CDR1 is SGHRS and CDR2 is YFSETQ. This CDR3 is 15 amino acids long. The CDR3 nucleotides are TGCGCCAGCAGGTCGGGGACTGAGGGCTACAATGAGCAGTTCTTC. It specifies CASRSGTEGYNEQFF. Together with reference TRBV5-1 and TRBJ2-1, the CDR3 gives the full variable domain: KAGVTQTPRYLIKTRGQQVTLSCSPISGHRSVSWYQQTPGQGLQFLFEYFSETQRNKGNFPGRFSGRQFSNSRSEMNVSTLELGDSALYLCASRSGTEGYNEQFFGPGTRLTVL.

The chain combines TRBV6-4 with TRBJ1-1; a weak D match, TRBD1 (6 bases). This CDR3 spans 15 amino acids. The V end was cut by 6 bases, the J end by 0 bases, with 14 bases between. Germline assignment: CDR1 MRHNA and CDR2 SNTAGT. CDR3 bases: TGTGCCAGCAGCCAGGACAGAATTTTGAACACTGAAGCTTTCTTT. Translating it yields CASSQDRILNTEAFF.

This chain uses TRBV10-3 with TRBJ2-7; D is possibly TRBD2 (6 bases). This CDR3 contains 13 residues. V lost 8 bases and J lost 0, with 11 bases in between. The germline CDR1 and CDR2 sequences are ENHRY and SYGVKD. The CDR3 is CAIATGSSYEQYF. In nucleotides, the CDR3 is TGTGCCATCGCTACCGGGAGCTCCTACGAGCAGTACTTC.

The chain links TRBV18 to TRBJ1-1; 9 positions agree with TRBD1. The CDR3 loop spans 18 amino acids. The germline V gene encodes CDR1 KGHSH and CDR2 LQKENI. With V trimmed by 6 bases and J by 4 bases, 18 bases remained unmatched. CDR3 nucleotides: TGTGCCAGCTCTTCCGGACAGGGGTCGAGATGGCGGCGCACTGAAGCTTTCTTT. This encodes CASSSGQGSRWRRTEAFF. The complete variable domain, with remaining parts taken from reference TRBV18 and TRBJ1-1, reads NAGVMQNPRHLVRRRGQEARLRCSPMKGHSHVYWYRQLPEEGLKFMVYLQKENIIDESGMPKERFSAEFPKEGPSILRIQQVVRGDSAAYFCASSSGQGSRWRRTEAFFGQGTRLTVV.

This clone showed up just once. This sample includes further DNA sequences coding for the same CDR3. The V and J genes are TRBV27 and TRBJ2-7; D is uncertain. Germline CDR1 is MNHEY and CDR2 is SMNVEV (reference sequence). The CDR3 covers 13 residues. The V gene lost 0 bases and the J gene lost 2 bases, with 5 bases spanning the gap. CDR3 protein: CASSLSPAYEQYF. In nucleotides, the CDR3 is TGTGCCAGCAGTTTATCCCCAGCCTACGAGCAGTACTTC.

The gene calls are TRBV6-1 and TRBJ1-2, with D hard to call. Germline assignment: CDR1 MNHNS and CDR2 SASEGT. The CDR3 totals 12 residues. The V end was cut by 1 base, the J end by 5 bases, with 5 bases between. As DNA, the CDR3 is TGTGCCAGCAGTGAAGGTCCATATGGCTACACCTTC. The encoded protein is CASSEGPYGYTF.

Details on this clone: The junction departs from the called germline gene at one end, perhaps through a read error. This chain uses TRBV11-2 with TRBJ2-7; 7 bases map to TRBD2. CDR3 size: 12 residues. Germline V gives CDR1 SGHAT, CDR2 FQNNGV. CDR3 in DNA: TGTGCCAGCAGCAACCCGGGAGGATTGGGGAACTTC. This translates into CASSNPGGLGNF. Together with reference TRBV11-2 and TRBJ2-7, the CDR3 gives the full variable domain: EAGVAQSPRYKIIEKRQSVAFWCNPISGHATLYWYQQILGQGPKLLIQFQNNGVVDDSQLPKDRFSAERLKGVDSTLKIQPAKLEDSAVYLCASSNPGGLGNFGPGTRLTVT.

The chain links TRBV27 to TRBJ2-1, with 8 bases matching TRBD2. The junction had 9 bases not matched to a gene; V was cut back by 7 bases and J by 7 bases. Germline CDR1 reads MNHEY; CDR2 reads SMNVEV (reference sequence). The CDR3 consists of 14 residues. The CDR3 DNA reads TGTGCCAGCAATTGGGGACTAGAAGGGAATGAGCAGTTCTTC. Translating it yields CASNWGLEGNEQFF.

This chain connects TRBV6-5 to TRBJ1-5, with 10 bases identical to TRBD1. Germline V lookup: CDR1 MNHEY, CDR2 SVGAGI. The J segment lost 6 bases and the V segment lost 6 bases, leaving 5 bases of the junction unmatched. The CDR3 sequence is 14 residues long. As DNA, the CDR3 is TGTGCCAGCAGGAAGACAGGGGGCGGTCAGCCCCAGCATTTT. Translated: CASRKTGGGQPQHF.

A note on this clone: One junction end disagrees with the germline gene, perhaps due to a read error. The chain employs TRBV7-2 and TRBJ2-7; D gene ambiguous. The germline V gene has CDR1 SGHTA and CDR2 FQGNSA. The CDR3 is 14 amino acids. DNA for the CDR3: TGTGCCAGCAGTTTAGGTCTTGGGCATTACGAGCAGTACTTC. This gives the protein CASSLGLGHYEQYF.

The chain combines TRBV5-1 with TRBJ1-2, with 9 bases aligning to TRBD1. V lost 0 bases and J lost 5; bases outside the gene matches: 17. Per germline, CDR1 SGHRS and CDR2 YFSETQ. The CDR3 has 19 amino acids. The CDR3 nucleotides read TGCGCCAGCAGCTTGGCCGTTCCCCTTCCGGACAGGGGTATTTATGGCTACACCTTC. This encodes CASSLAVPLPDRGIYGYTF.

V gene TRBV6-1 combines with J gene TRBJ2-7; D remains ambiguous. Germline-derived CDR1 and CDR2 are MNHNS and SASEGT. V lost 3 bases to trimming and J lost 6 bases, with 15 bases between them. The CDR3 has 14 amino acids. In nucleotides, the CDR3 is TGTGCCAGCAGTGAGTGGCGGAGCACTTCCGAGCAGTACTTC. Translated: CASSEWRSTSEQYF.